This entry lists 25 T cell receptor beta chains sequenced from one sample in a study of identical twins. TCRdb recomputed calls from the 5' RACE reads with MiXCR, one row per CDR3 protein. The table has more than 650,000 distinct CDR3 sequences, roughly 6% seen once. Material for sequencing was naive T cells sorted from blood. All receptors derive from a man between 18 and 29 years old in good health.

This clonotype has at least ten counts. J is TRBJ2-1 and V is TRBV9; no definite D call. Germline CDR1 is SGDLS and CDR2 is YYNGEE. Trimming cost V 2 bases and J 5 bases, with 11 bases left between them. The CDR3 loop spans 14 amino acids. CDR3 sequence: CASSVPAVHNEQFF. CDR3 DNA: TGTGCCAGCAGCGTCCCAGCCGTACACAATGAGCAGTTCTTC.

V and J are TRBV3-1 and TRBJ2-3, with D perhaps TRBD2 (6 bases). This CDR3 spans 14 amino acids. The germline V gene has CDR1 LGHDT and CDR2 YNNKEL (reference sequence). The V and J ends lost 2 bases and 4 bases respectively, with 10 bases between them. The CDR3 region is CASSQWRDADTQYF. The DNA of the CDR3 is TGTGCCAGCAGCCAATGGAGGGACGCAGATACGCAGTATTTT.

This clonotype appeared many times. The V call is TRBV20-1, the J call TRBJ2-7; D may be TRBD1 (6 bases). In germline, CDR1 is DFQATT, CDR2 SNEGSKA (reference sequence). V was pared by 6 bases and J by 4 bases, with 19 bases between. The CDR3 loop spans 14 amino acids. CDR3 nucleotides: TGCAGTGCAAGGGAAGAGGGGGTTTGGTACGAGCAGTACTTC. Its protein is CSAREEGVWYEQYF.

The V gene is TRBV7-8, the J gene TRBJ2-7, with D perhaps TRBD2 (6 bases). Trimming shortened V by 4 bases and J by 4 bases, and 20 bases separated the two germline ends. The CDR3 totals 16 residues. In germline, CDR1 is SGHVS, CDR2 FQNEAQ. Written as DNA, the CDR3 is TGTGCCAGCAGCTCTCAAGCGGGCCCCATGGGGTACGAGCAGTACTTC. This gives the protein CASSSQAGPMGYEQYF.

This clonotype was counted only a few times. V and J are TRBV18 and TRBJ2-4; D is possibly TRBD1 (5 bases). The CDR3 sequence is 16 residues long. The V gene lost 5 bases and the J gene lost 1 base, with 15 bases spanning the gap. Germline CDR1 is KGHSH and CDR2 is LQKENI. CDR3 region: CASSDRVAGAKNIQYF. The CDR3 nucleotides are TGTGCCAGCTCAGACCGGGTTGCAGGGGCCAAAAACATTCAGTACTTC.

This sequence joins TRBV5-6 and TRBJ1-4, with TRBD1 matching over 7 bases. Germline CDR1 SGHDT, CDR2 YYEEEE. The J segment lost 7 bases and the V segment lost 2 bases, leaving 8 bases of the junction unmatched. CDR3 length: 15 amino acids. CDR3 sequence (DNA): TGTGCCAGCAGCTTATATCGACAGGGTGGTGAAAAACTGTTTTTT. Its translation is CASSLYRQGGEKLFF.

This clonotype was observed a handful of times. This rearrangement joins TRBV12-3 or TRBV12-4 to TRBJ2-1; D ambiguous. V lost 3 bases and J lost 13, with 10 bases in between. This CDR3 contains 11 residues. CDR3 residues: CASSFGWEQFF. CDR3 in DNA: TGTGCCAGCAGTTTTGGGTGGGAACAGTTCTTC.

Remarks on this clonotype: No DNA is shown, since the ends of the CDR3 on it are uncertain; the CDR3 is the one TCRdb lists. This chain's CDR3 is CASRVTGHLHHQPQHF. The chain uses TRBV21-1 and TRBJ1-5; the DNA was not used to check the table's D call, TRBD1. TRBV21-1 constitutes a pseudogene. The CDR3 totals 16 residues, both ends included.

This CDR3 reads CATQQRGPYNEQFF. The CDR3 nucleotides are TGTGCCACCCAACAGAGGGGTCCCTACAATGAGCAGTTCTTC. The chain carries TRBV24-1 and TRBJ2-1; either TRBD1 or TRBD2 may fit D (5 bases each). Looked up from germline, CDR1 is KGHDR and CDR2 is SFDVKD. With 9 bases removed from V and 2 bases from J, the gap between germline ends came to 13 bases. The CDR3 is made up of 14 amino acids.

This clonotype turned up a few times. The chain links TRBV6-5 to TRBJ2-3, with TRBD2 identical over 13 bases. This CDR3 is built from 17 residues. Trimming cost V 4 bases and J 7 bases; bases outside gene matches: 11. CDR1 MNHEY and CDR2 SVGAGI come from the germline V gene. The CDR3 protein is CASSLLTTSGRRNTQYF. The CDR3, as DNA: TGTGCCAGCAGTTTACTGACGACTAGCGGGAGGAGAAATACGCAGTATTTT.

This clonotype was picked up many times. The rearrangement joins TRBV27 to TRBJ1-1; tentatively, D is TRBD1 (5 bases). The V and J ends lost 3 bases and 4 bases respectively, with 15 bases between them. This CDR3 is 15 amino acids long. In germline, CDR1 is MNHEY, CDR2 SMNVEV (reference sequence). CDR3 sequence (DNA): TGTGCCAGCAGTTTCGGTTTGAGGGGTGGCACTGAAGCTTTCTTT. Translation: CASSFGLRGGTEAFF.

This clonotype occurred many times. The chain recombines TRBV12-3 or TRBV12-4 with TRBJ2-5, with D unresolved. Trimming took off 9 bases at V and 7 bases at J, with 12 bases between the two ends. The CDR3 is 11 residues long. This chain's CDR3 is CASGPGVTQYF. The CDR3 DNA follows: TGTGCCAGTGGGCCAGGCGTGACCCAGTACTTC.

The sample holds a few counts of this clonotype. The rearrangement joins TRBV5-1 to TRBJ2-1; 8 bases match TRBD2. The V gene end was trimmed by 6 bases and the J gene end by 0 bases; junction bases not matched to a gene: 8. CDR1 SGHRS and CDR2 YFSETQ come from the germline V gene. This CDR3 contains 16 residues. CDR3 nucleotides: TGCGCCAGCACTCCCTCGGGGGGGAGCTCCTACAATGAGCAGTTCTTC. It encodes CASTPSGGSSYNEQFF.

J is TRBJ2-1 and V is TRBV27, with TRBD1 identical over 11 bases. V gave up 5 bases and J gave up 5 bases; unmatched junction bases: 5. This CDR3 is built from 15 residues. Germline CDR1 is MNHEY and CDR2 is SMNVEV (reference sequence). The CDR3 protein is CASSTRDRGNNEQFF. The DNA of the CDR3 is TGTGCCAGCAGTACCCGGGACAGGGGGAACAATGAGCAGTTCTTC.

In its sample, this clonotype was seen a few times. This chain connects TRBV7-2 to TRBJ2-3, with D perhaps assigned TRBD1 or TRBD2 (5 bases each). V dropped 8 bases and J dropped 5 bases, with 17 bases sitting between them. The CDR3 loop spans 14 amino acids. CDR1 and CDR2 (germline): SGHTA, FQGNSA. The CDR3 DNA follows: TGTGCCAGCGGCAAGGGCCGGGGCGTAGATACGCAGTATTTT. Translating it yields CASGKGRGVDTQYF.

This clonotype has ten or more counts. The CDR3 here is CSASQGASASTDTQYF. The CDR3 nucleotides read TGCAGTGCTAGCCAAGGGGCTAGCGCCAGCACAGATACGCAGTATTTT. The rearrangement links TRBV20-1 to TRBJ2-3; D may be TRBD2 (6 bases). There are 16 residues in the CDR3. Between the trimmed V and J ends, which lost 3 bases and 0 bases, there was a span of 16 bases. Per germline, CDR1 DFQATT and CDR2 SNEGSKA (reference sequence).

This clonotype turned up a few times. The V and J genes are TRBV6-1 and TRBJ2-7; D remains ambiguous. Germline CDR1 and CDR2: MNHNS and SASEGT. Trimming took 6 bases from V and 4 from J, leaving 16 bases between them. The CDR3 length is 14 residues. DNA for the CDR3: TGTGCCAGCAGCCCCGCTGGCAGACTTTACGAGCAGTACTTC. Protein sequence: CASSPAGRLYEQYF.

In its sample, this clonotype was seen a few times. This chain joins TRBV3-1 and TRBJ1-3, with unresolved D. The CDR3 runs to 16 residues. V lost 7 bases, J lost 2 bases, and 18 bases lay in between. CDR1 LGHDT and CDR2 YNNKEL come from the germline V gene (reference sequence). The CDR3 bases are TGTGCCAGCACCCCAAGTGTCAGGCAGACTGGAAACACCATATATTTT. Its translation is CASTPSVRQTGNTIYF. Supplemented by reference TRBV3-1 and TRBJ1-3, the full variable domain reads DTAVSQTPKYLVTQMGNDKSIKCEQNLGHDTMYWYKQDSKKFLKIMFSYNNKELIINETVPNRFSPKSPDKAHLNLHINSLELGDSAVYFCASTPSVRQTGNTIYFGEGSWLTVV.

This clonotype was detected only a few times. One end of the junction varies from germline; a read error may be responsible. The DNA for the CDR3 is TGTGCCAGCAGTTCAATGCGTAGCAATCAGCCCCAGCTTTTT. Translation gives CASSSMRSNQPQLF. The chain employs TRBV28 and TRBJ1-5; unclear D gene. This CDR3 comprises 14 residues. CDR1 and CDR2 (germline): MDHEN, SYDVKM.

In this sample, this clonotype turned up a few times. The chain recombines TRBV7-2 with TRBJ2-3, with a tentative D call TRBD2 (6 bases). CDR3 length: 16 amino acids. CDR1 and CDR2 (germline): SGHTA, FQGNSA. Deletions cut 5 bases from V and 6 bases from J, with 21 bases between. CDR3 in amino acids: CASSPRMAGAGDTQYF. The CDR3 DNA reads as TGTGCCAGCAGCCCCCGGATGGCGGGTGCGGGGGATACGCAGTATTTT. Variable domain in full (rest from reference TRBV7-2 and TRBJ2-3): GAGVSQSPSNKVTEKGKDVELRCDPISGHTALYWYRQSLGQGLEFLIYFQGNSAPDKSGLPSDRFSAERTGGSVSTLTIQRTQQEDSAVYLCASSPRMAGAGDTQYFGPGTRLTVL.

Comments on this clonotype: A junction end diverges from the germline sequence, so it may reflect a read error. The chain combines TRBV12-3 or TRBV12-4 with TRBJ2-7; D is tentatively TRBD1 or TRBD2 (5 bases each). The CDR3 is 15 amino acids. The CDR3 loop is CASSLAGARSYEQYF. The CDR3 DNA follows: TGTGCCAGCAGCTTAGCCGGGGCCCGCTCCTACGAGCAGTACTTC.

This clonotype was seen a few times. The chain carries TRBV10-3 and TRBJ2-5; D possibly uses TRBD1 or TRBD2 (5 bases each). V was cut by 6 bases and J by 4 bases, with 18 bases left in between. CDR1 is ENHRY, CDR2 SYGVKD, per germline. There are 15 residues in the CDR3. The CDR3 is CAISYTGTSGETQYF. CDR3 sequence (DNA): TGTGCCATCAGCTATACCGGGACCTCGGGAGAGACCCAGTACTTC.

This clonotype has just a few counts. The chain joins TRBV14 to TRBJ2-3, with TRBD2 matching over 7 bases. This CDR3 region has 16 residues. In germline, CDR1 is SGHDN, CDR2 FVKESK. The V and J ends lost 2 bases and 0 bases, in that order; junction bases with no gene match: 5. The CDR3 is CASSQLADISTDTQYF. Here the CDR3 DNA reads TGTGCCAGCAGCCAACTAGCGGATATAAGCACAGATACGCAGTATTTT. The variable domain in full, with the rest retrieved from reference TRBV14 and TRBJ2-3, is EAGVTQFPSHSVIEKGQTVTLRCDPISGHDNLYWYRRVMGKEIKFLLHFVKESKQDESGMPNNRFLAERTGGTYSTLKVQPAELEDSGVYFCASSQLADISTDTQYFGPGTRLTVL.

This clonotype appeared a few times. The rearrangement joins TRBV5-1 to TRBJ2-7; weak D call: TRBD2 (6 bases). The CDR3 is 15 residues long. Germline V gene lookup returns CDR1 SGHRS and CDR2 YFSETQ. The ends were cut back, 4 bases at V and 6 bases at J, with 20 bases in the middle. CDR3 coding DNA: TGCGCCAGCAGCCCATCGGCGGGGCAGTACCGCGAGCAGTACGTC. It encodes CASSPSAGQYREQYV.

There are a few counts of this clonotype. J is TRBJ2-7 and V is TRBV7-8; TRBD2 agrees at 7 bases. The V gene end was trimmed by 4 bases and the J gene end by 2 bases; junction bases not matched to a gene: 11. The CDR3 runs 16 residues. Germline V gives CDR1 SGHVS, CDR2 FQNEAQ. CDR3 protein: CASSYEAQGLTYEQYF. The CDR3 region has the DNA TGTGCCAGCAGCTATGAAGCTCAGGGACTAACCTACGAGCAGTACTTC.